A selection of T cell receptor beta chains follows, all from one sample in a study of beta chain features in type 1 diabetes. Measured with immunoSEQ multiplex PCR; TCRdb has only the in-frame clones, and not every one. The sample includes 810,000 or so clones, under 20% of them seen just once. The specimen sequenced was naive CD4+ T cells from blood. These receptors all come from a woman under 30 in good health. Each CDR3 is given without its conserved first and last residue.

v_gene: TRBV2; j_gene: TRBJ2-3; CDR3aa: ASSETSGSNTQY
v_gene: TRBV7-3; j_gene: TRBJ2-1; CDR3aa: ASSFFGNYNEQF
v_gene: TRBV25-1; j_gene: TRBJ2-3; CDR3aa: ASSVSGRATDTQY
v_gene: TRBV5-6; j_gene: TRBJ1-1; CDR3aa: ASSYRVGMSTEAF
v_gene: TRBV4-1; j_gene: TRBJ1-1; CDR3aa: ASSQAPAGRNTEAF
v_gene: TRBV5-4; j_gene: TRBJ1-3; CDR3aa: ASSTGNSGNTIY
v_gene: TRBV6-6; j_gene: TRBJ1-5; CDR3aa: VSSWDQGAQPQH
v_gene: TRBV7-9; j_gene: TRBJ2-1; CDR3aa: ASSLVTGPHNEQF
v_gene: TRBV7-9; j_gene: TRBJ1-5; CDR3aa: ASSYGQGWYQPQH
v_gene: TRBV6-1; j_gene: TRBJ2-5; CDR3aa: ASSALAGGFGETQY
v_gene: TRBV28; j_gene: TRBJ1-2; CDR3aa: ASSKFPRDRIVNYGYT
v_gene: TRBV15; j_gene: TRBJ1-2; CDR3aa: ATSRDLSVGYT
v_gene: TRBV5-1; j_gene: TRBJ2-7; CDR3aa: ASSFSGLVYEQY
v_gene: TRBV29-1; j_gene: TRBJ1-5; CDR3aa: SVGDRGLQPQH
v_gene: TRBV5-4; j_gene: TRBJ2-3; CDR3aa: ASSFPGGTGADTQY
v_gene: TRBV25-1; j_gene: TRBJ2-7; CDR3aa: ASSAAYEQY